The 32 T cell receptor beta chains below come from one sample, sequenced in a study of T cell changes during pregnancy in multiple sclerosis. The method was immunoSEQ multiplex PCR; TCRdb's version includes in-frame clones alone and lacks a portion of them. The profile shows roughly 40,000 clones, approximately 90% of them singletons. The sample in question was CD4+ T cells from peripheral blood mononuclear cells, obtained in the first trimester of pregnancy. All receptors derive from a female donor in good health, enrolled as a control in a pregnancy study.

The chain has TRBV9 and TRBJ2-5, with 13 bases aligning to TRBD2. Germline V gene data show CDR1 as SGDLS and CDR2 as YYNGEE. The CDR3 runs to 16 residues. The J segment lost 2 bases and the V segment lost 4 bases, leaving 5 bases of the junction unmatched. Here the CDR3 DNA reads TGTGCCAGCAGCCCCGGGACTAGCGGGGTTCAAGAGACCCAGTACTTC. It translates to CASSPGTSGVQETQYF.

As for this clone: This same CDR3 is encoded by further DNA sequences in the sample. The chain uses TRBV7-2 and TRBJ2-5, with TRBD2 identical over 12 bases. V dropped 3 bases and J dropped 2; count of bases not matched to a gene: 1. From germline, CDR1 is SGHTA and CDR2 FQGNSA. The CDR3 has 15 amino acids. CDR3 nucleotide sequence: TGTGCCAGCAGCTTCCTAGCGGGGGGGCAAGAGACCCAGTACTTC. Encoded protein: CASSFLAGGQETQYF.

DNA for the CDR3: TGCAGCGTTGTCGGGGGGGCTGATGAAAAACTGTTTTTT. It codes for CSVVGGADEKLFF. The chain links TRBV29-1 to TRBJ1-4, with D perhaps matching TRBD1 (6 bases). Trimming removed 4 bases at V and 6 bases at J, with 12 bases between. Germline V CDR1 and CDR2: SQVTM, ANQGSEA. CDR3 length: 13 residues.

The gene calls are TRBV28 and TRBJ1-6; D remains ambiguous. Germline CDR1 and CDR2: MDHEN and SYDVKM. V was clipped by 3 bases and J by 10 bases, with 10 bases between them. CDR3 length: 13 amino acids. The CDR3 nucleotides are TGTGCCAGCAGTTTTCTAGGAAACTCACCCCTCCACTTT. Protein sequence: CASSFLGNSPLHF.

The V call is TRBV13, the J call TRBJ2-7; D call uncertain. Trimming took 6 bases from V and 2 from J, leaving 11 bases between them. The CDR3 has 13 amino acids. Germline CDR1 reads PRHDT; CDR2 reads FYEKMQ (reference sequence). As DNA, the CDR3 is TGTGCCAGCAGAGATAACGCGGCCTACGAGCAGTACTTC. Residues: CASRDNAAYEQYF.

The V gene is TRBV7-2, the J gene TRBJ1-1, with 7 bases aligning to TRBD1. CDR3 size: 13 residues. The V gene's germline CDR1 is SGHTA and CDR2 FQGNSA. The V gene end was trimmed by 5 bases and the J gene end by 6 bases; junction bases not matched to a gene: 6. The CDR3 DNA sequence: TGTGCCAGCAGCCGACAGGGAAGCCCTGAAGCTTTCTTT. Amino acids: CASSRQGSPEAFF.

The chain joins TRBV29-1 to TRBJ1-1; the match to TRBD1 covers 7 bases. Germline V CDR1 and CDR2: SQVTM, ANQGSEA. V was clipped by 4 bases and J by 4 bases; unmatched bases: 9. The length of the CDR3 is 14 residues. In nucleotides, the CDR3 is TGCAGCGTTGCCGCCCGACAGGGAGTCACTGAAGCTTTCTTT. It codes for CSVAARQGVTEAFF.

This clone was seen just once. The chain uses TRBV7-2 and TRBJ1-1; D possibly corresponds to TRBD1 (6 bases). Germline values: CDR1 SGHTA, CDR2 FQGNSA. V was trimmed by 3 bases and J by 6 bases, leaving 17 bases between them. The CDR3 loop spans 15 amino acids. The CDR3 region is CASSFPGQRSAEAFF. CDR3 DNA sequence: TGTGCCAGCAGCTTCCCGGGACAACGAAGCGCTGAAGCTTTCTTT.

The chain links TRBV2 to TRBJ1-4; tentatively, D is TRBD1 (5 bases). This CDR3 has 18 residues. V lost 9 bases, J lost 12 bases, and 35 bases lay in between. Germline lookup yields CDR1 SNHLY and CDR2 FYNNEI. This CDR3 reads CASGGLGQGGGSGRQLFF. The CDR3 region has the DNA TGTGCCAGTGGTGGTTTAGGCCAGGGCGGGGGATCGGGAAGGCAACTGTTTTTT.

J is TRBJ1-1 and V is TRBV7-9; TRBD1 agrees at 7 bases. V gave up 1 base and J gave up 11 bases; unmatched junction bases: 4. Germline V gene lookup returns CDR1 SEHNR and CDR2 FQNEAQ (reference sequence). The CDR3 sequence is 12 residues long. The CDR3 DNA sequence: TGTGCCAGCAGCTTAGGACAGGGTTCGGCTTTCTTT. It translates to CASSLGQGSAFF.

V and J are TRBV18 and TRBJ2-6; D gene uncertain. The germline gives CDR1 KGHSH, CDR2 LQKENI. V was shortened by 3 bases and J by 0 bases, with 15 bases between the two germline ends. The CDR3 sequence is 18 residues long. DNA for the CDR3: TGTGCCAGCTCACCCGGCTCCGGGTACCACTCTGGGGCCAACGTCCTGACTTTC. Residues: CASSPGSGYHSGANVLTF.

The chain links TRBV29-1 to TRBJ1-1; TRBD1 might be the D (5 bases). V shed 3 bases and J shed 7 bases, with 12 bases lying between them. This CDR3 comprises 12 residues. From germline, CDR1 is SQVTM and CDR2 ANQGSEA. The CDR3 loop reads CSVEGPVGEAFF. Here the CDR3 DNA reads TGCAGCGTTGAGGGGCCAGTGGGTGAAGCTTTCTTT.

The chain carries TRBV9 and TRBJ2-2; TRBD2 aligns across 7 bases. CDR1 and CDR2 from the germline V gene are SGDLS and YYNGEE. CDR3 length equals 15 residues. Trimming removed 0 bases from V and 7 bases from J; junction bases left unmatched: 6. CDR3 amino acids: CASSVDLSGGGELFF. Written as DNA, the CDR3 is TGTGCCAGCAGCGTAGACTTATCGGGGGGCGGGGAGCTGTTTTTT.

The rearrangement links TRBV4-3 to TRBJ1-2, with 7 bases matching TRBD1. The CDR3 is made up of 16 amino acids. CDR1 LGHNA and CDR2 YSLEER come from the germline V gene. V trimming: 0 bases; J trimming: 5 bases; junction bases outside the gene matches: 9. CDR3 in DNA: TGCGCCAGCAGCCAAGAGACAGGGCGTCAGTTTTATGGCTACACCTTC. Its translation is CASSQETGRQFYGYTF.

This chain connects TRBV6-5 to TRBJ2-3, with D unresolved. This CDR3 is built from 15 residues. CDR1 and CDR2 from the germline V gene are MNHEY and SVGAGI. V was clipped by 6 bases and J by 2 bases, with 15 bases between them. The CDR3 region is CASSRDRRDTDTQYF. As DNA, the CDR3 is TGTGCCAGCAGCCGAGATCGTAGAGACACAGATACGCAGTATTTT.

The chain carries TRBV7-2 and TRBJ1-2; TRBD1 matches 8 bases. In germline, CDR1 is SGHTA, CDR2 FQGNSA. V was clipped by 5 bases and J by 7 bases; unmatched bases: 9. This CDR3 is built from 14 residues. Here the CDR3 reads CASSNWGGTGGYTF. The CDR3 DNA sequence: TGTGCCAGCAGCAACTGGGGGGGGACAGGTGGCTACACCTTC.

The genes are TRBV2 and TRBJ1-4; D perhaps matches TRBD1 (5 bases). The germline V and J ends were trimmed by 7 bases and 5 bases, with 17 bases remaining between them. The CDR3 sequence is 15 residues long. The germline V gene encodes CDR1 SNHLY and CDR2 FYNNEI. The CDR3 loop is CASTRRGQQNEKLFF. For the CDR3, the DNA is TGTGCCAGCACCCGAAGGGGCCAGCAGAATGAAAAACTGTTTTTT.

The V and J genes are TRBV18 and TRBJ2-7; no clear D gene. In germline, CDR1 is KGHSH, CDR2 LQKENI. V was cut by 3 bases and J by 4 bases, with 10 bases left in between. The CDR3 contains 13 residues. CDR3: CASSPSTRYEQYF. The CDR3 coding sequence is TGTGCCAGCTCACCTTCGACACGATACGAGCAGTACTTC.

The chain links TRBV6-1 to TRBJ2-7, with 7 nucleotides matching TRBD2. Germline lookup yields CDR1 MNHNS and CDR2 SASEGT. This CDR3 comprises 17 residues. V gave up 3 bases and J gave up 4 bases; unmatched junction bases: 15. The CDR3 spells CASSEQWGLGGYYEQYF. In DNA form, the CDR3 reads TGTGCCAGCAGTGAGCAGTGGGGTTTGGGGGGGTATTACGAGCAGTACTTC.

The chain links TRBV4-1 to TRBJ2-5, with TRBD2 identical over 9 bases. J gave up 4 bases and V 3 bases, and 6 bases lay outside the gene matches. The CDR3 length is 15 residues. CDR1 and CDR2 (germline): MGHRA, YSYEKL. DNA of the CDR3: TGCGCCAGCAGCCAGGAGCGGGGGGCCCGAGAGACCCAGTACTTC. Its translation is CASSQERGARETQYF.

This chain links TRBV7-2 with TRBJ2-7; a possible D gene is TRBD1 (6 bases). This CDR3 has 14 amino acids. The germline V and J ends were trimmed by 7 bases and 2 bases, with 15 bases remaining between them. Germline CDR1 SGHTA, CDR2 FQGNSA. The DNA of the CDR3 is TGTGCCAGCACCCCCACTACAGGGCCCTACGAGCAGTACTTC. It specifies CASTPTTGPYEQYF.

This clone has a single count. This chain uses TRBV10-3 with TRBJ2-3, with D perhaps TRBD1 (6 bases). Germline V gene data show CDR1 as ENHRY and CDR2 as SYGVKD. Between the trimmed V and J ends, which lost 4 bases and 6 bases, there was a span of 14 bases. This CDR3 is built from 14 residues. This CDR3 reads CAISGRTVEDTQYF. CDR3 coding DNA: TGTGCCATCAGTGGGAGGACAGTGGAGGATACGCAGTATTTT.

This clone turned up a few times. V is TRBV2 and J is TRBJ1-2; D possibly corresponds to TRBD1 (5 bases). The V gene lost 10 bases and the J gene lost 7 bases, with 22 bases spanning the gap. In germline, CDR1 is SNHLY, CDR2 FYNNEI. This CDR3 region has 14 residues. CDR3 nucleotides: TGTGCCACCACCCGGAAGGGGAATAGACGTGGCTACACCTTC. Translated: CATTRKGNRRGYTF. The full variable domain, with the rest looked up from reference TRBV2 and TRBJ1-2, is EPEVTQTPSHQVTQMGQEVILRCVPISNHLYFYWYRQILGQKVEFLVSFYNNEISEKSEIFDDQFSVERPDGSNFTLKIRSTKLEDSAMYFCATTRKGNRRGYTFGSGTRLTVV.

This chain links TRBV4-1 with TRBJ2-1; perhaps TRBD1 as D (6 bases). CDR1 is MGHRA, CDR2 YSYEKL, per germline. V lost 1 base and J 2 bases, leaving 12 bases between the germline ends. The CDR3 sequence is 16 residues long. The CDR3 DNA is TGCGCCAGCAGCCAAGGAGGGGGACGGGCCTACAATGAGCAGTTCTTC. Protein sequence: CASSQGGGRAYNEQFF.

The rearrangement links TRBV30 to TRBJ1-2; tentative D call: TRBD1 (5 bases). The CDR3 extends over 13 amino acids. V was cut by 5 bases and J by 1 base, with 11 bases left in between. Germline CDR1 reads GTSNPN; CDR2 reads SVGIG (reference sequence). The CDR3 sequence is CAWGREGNYGYTF. CDR3 DNA sequence: TGTGCCTGGGGCAGGGAGGGTAACTATGGCTACACCTTC.

Only one count was recorded for this clone. The rearrangement links TRBV30 to TRBJ1-1; maybe TRBD1 (5 bases). The V end was cut by 3 bases, the J end by 1 base, with 9 bases between. The CDR3 sequence is 13 residues long. In germline, CDR1 is GTSNPN, CDR2 SVGIG (reference sequence). The CDR3 DNA sequence: TGTGCCTGGAGGGACGGGGGGAACACTGAAGCTTTCTTT. This codes for CAWRDGGNTEAFF.

The chain links TRBV6-5 to TRBJ2-7; weak D call: TRBD2 (6 bases). The CDR3 is made up of 12 amino acids. Trimming took off 2 bases at V and 12 bases at J, with 14 bases between the two ends. CDR1 and CDR2 from the germline V gene are MNHEY and SVGAGI. The CDR3 is CASSYGVGEAYF. The CDR3 DNA reads as TGTGCCAGCAGTTACGGGGTTGGGGAGGCGTACTTC.

The chain carries TRBV7-9 and TRBJ2-5, with 9 bases identical to TRBD1. Germline V CDR1 and CDR2: SEHNR, FQNEAQ (reference sequence). The CDR3 extends over 14 amino acids. Losses at the gene ends were 5 bases for V and 1 base for J; bases not matched to a gene: 2. In nucleotides, the CDR3 is TGTGCCAGCAGCCTGGACAGGGGCCAAGAGACCCAGTACTTC. This gives the protein CASSLDRGQETQYF.

V and J are TRBV7-3 and TRBJ2-1; 7 bases line up with TRBD2. Germline V gives CDR1 SGHTA, CDR2 FQGTGA. The CDR3 runs 15 residues. The ends lost 7 bases at V and 2 bases at J; junction bases unmatched: 8. Written as DNA, the CDR3 is TGTGCCAGCAACCCGGGGGGAGGAACCTACAATGAGCAGTTCTTC. Translating gives CASNPGGGTYNEQFF.

This clone showed up just once. The chain employs TRBV18 and TRBJ1-2; 12 bases agree with TRBD1. J gave up 4 bases and V 2 bases, and 2 bases lay outside the gene matches. Germline V CDR1 and CDR2: KGHSH, LQKENI. The CDR3 loop spans 15 amino acids. The CDR3 DNA sequence: TGTGCCAGCTCACCAGGGACAGGGGGCTTCTATGGCTACACCTTC. This codes for CASSPGTGGFYGYTF.

The chain carries TRBV20-1 and TRBJ2-5, with D perhaps TRBD2 (5 bases). The CDR3 totals 11 residues. Germline V lookup: CDR1 DFQATT, CDR2 SNEGSKA (reference sequence). Trimming took off 4 bases at V and 2 bases at J, with 5 bases between the two ends. In DNA form, the CDR3 reads TGCAGTGCTAAGCGGCAAGAGACCCAGTACTTC. Translating gives CSAKRQETQYF.

The V call is TRBV5-1, the J call TRBJ2-2; D is perhaps TRBD1 (6 bases). The CDR3 is made up of 16 amino acids. Trimming took off 4 bases at V and 6 bases at J, with 19 bases between the two ends. Germline lookup yields CDR1 SGHRS and CDR2 YFSETQ. DNA for the CDR3: TGCGCCAGCAGCCCTAGGGCCAAATCAGGGGCCGGGGAGCTGTTTTTT. Translating it yields CASSPRAKSGAGELFF.